Below, 2 T cell receptor beta chains from the same sample are listed, as sequenced in a study of OX40 agonist ivuxolimab in advanced cancers. Profiled with immunoSEQ multiplex PCR; TCRdb holds only in-frame clones, not every one. The sample comprises tens of thousands of clones, roughly nine tenths of which are singletons, and 38% rests with the top ten. The sample was CD4+ or CD8+ T cells sorted from blood, taken in a trial of the OX40 agonist ivuxolimab. All receptors derive from an adult with an advanced solid tumor such as melanoma, head and neck, liver or kidney cancer.

V usage is TRBV5-1 and J usage is TRBJ1-2; D is ambiguous. Trimming stripped 0 bases from V and 4 bases from J, with 13 bases between. The CDR3 spans 15 residues. Looked up from germline, CDR1 is SGHRS and CDR2 is YFSETQ. CDR3 bases: TGCGCCAGCAGCTTGGTTTCGGGGTTTGGCTATGGCTACACCTTC. It translates to CASSLVSGFGYGYTF.

This chain links TRBV19 with TRBJ2-7; no clear D gene. The CDR3 has 13 residues. V lost 5 bases, J lost 5 bases, and 13 bases lay in between. Germline loops: CDR1 LNHDA, CDR2 SQIVND (reference sequence). The CDR3 sequence: CASSLLQGNEQYF. The CDR3 DNA is TGTGCCAGTAGTCTTTTACAAGGGAACGAGCAGTACTTC. Supplemented by reference TRBV19 and TRBJ2-7, the full variable domain reads DGGITQSPKYLFRKEGQNVTLSCEQNLNHDAMYWYRQDPGQGLRLIYYSQIVNDFQKGDIAEGYSVSREKKESFPLTVTSAQKNPTAFYLCASSLLQGNEQYFGPGTRLTVT.